This TCR beta chain is drawn from a study of CD8 T cells in Susac syndrome (dated by TCRdb to the late 2010s). Notes on the research overall: Among the Susac syndrome patients who were sequenced, clinically active disease was present in about six and clinical remission was observed in 8 or 9. Susac syndrome patients were therapy-naive, on corticosteroids (some also receiving IVIg), or on IVIg alone at blood withdrawal. The study used repertoire sequencing to test whether antigen drove CD8+ T cell activation and differentiation in Susac syndrome.

High-throughput TCR beta sequencing profiled peripheral blood CD8+ and CD4+ T cells from healthy donors, Susac syndrome patients and multiple sclerosis patients. Susac syndrome patients met recently defined diagnostic criteria for definite or probable disease. Bulk CD8+ and CD4+ T cells were purified magnetically by negative isolation, whereas CD8+ TEMRA cells were enriched by FACS. Blood was drawn into EDTA tubes, processed within 24 hours, and PBMCs were isolated by density gradient centrifugation. PBMCs intended for TCR sequencing were frozen in liquid nitrogen and were later thawed in a 37 degrees C water bath. Purity of sorted or isolated CD4+, CD8+ and CD8+ TEMRA cells was at least 90%. Overall study outcomes, separate from this receptor: The TCR sequencing and HLA analysis was acknowledged to have included a relatively small number of individuals. In patients with Susac syndrome, the CD4+ T cell repertoire showed no detectable clonal expansion.

V and J are truncated by 3 bases and 6 bases respectively, leaving an intervening sequence of 12 bases. From the cysteine up to the phenylalanine, the CDR3 has a length of 13 residues. The only DNA kept is the CDR3, 39 bases in frame from the first base. This clonotype was counted a single time. The specificity of this receptor is unknown. Base qualities were left out, and no much larger clone turns up one base away. One read yields weak evidence. RNA was extracted using the RNeasy kit, and roughly 0.45 to 1 ug of the RNA was reverse transcribed with random hexamers. The immunoSEQ multiplex PCR assay, which covers 54 Vbeta and 13 Jbeta segments, was used to amplify TCR beta CDR3 regions. PCR amplification bias was corrected using a synthetic template baseline for primer optimization and computational correction. In the paper's pipeline: Only productive sequences were kept, with reads annotated to V, D and J genes according to IMGT and analyzed in immunoSEQ Analyzer. To calculate clonality, Shannon entropy was normalized by log2 of the number of productive unique sequences and then subtracted from one. For each patient and control, public and private clones were evaluated within the 100 most prevalent clones. Clones were defined as Susac-specific when absent from the healthy and MS cohorts, from approximately 970 published viral clones and from other ImmuneACCESS disease sequences. TCRdb ran its own pipeline on the public reads, namely fastp trimming at Q25 and MiXCR clone calling, and kept in-frame beta chains. CDR3 protein duplicates are merged, each entry listing the most common genes and DNA. TCRdb's processing, not the authors', yielded these V and J calls. The sample table holds 150,000 or so distinct CDR3 sequences, of which around 95% were seen once. Of the sample, about 0.13% is held by the ten largest clones.

This clonotype was obtained from a human donor with Susac syndrome. The rearrangement combines TRBV12-3 or TRBV12-4 with TRBJ2-7; there is no confident call for the D gene. Sequenced material: CD4+ T cells from PBMCs. The DNA reads as follows: TGTGCCAGCAGTTTTTCAGTCTCGGGCGAGCAGTACTTC. This yields the protein CASSFSVSGEQYF.